This T cell receptor (beta chain) was profiled in a study of blood T cell repertoires in COVID-19. Generated by immunoSEQ multiplex PCR, the TCRdb table keeps only in-frame clones and is missing some. The sample contains fewer than 200,000 clones, about 81% of which appear only once. The sequence came from a man over 45 who had recovered from COVID-19. Material: PBMCs or T cells enriched from blood (not recorded which).

CDR3 sequence reads: CASSSQGVGTEAFF. In nucleotides, the CDR3 is TGTGCCAGCAGCTCACAGGGTGTAGGCACTGAAGCTTTCTTT. The J gene is TRBJ1-1, the V gene TRBV7-2; D may be TRBD1 (6 bases). This CDR3 contains 14 residues. V lost 4 bases and J 4 bases, leaving 13 bases between the germline ends. From germline, CDR1 is SGHTA and CDR2 FQGNSA.